These 22 T cell receptor beta chains were all obtained from the same sample, sequenced in a study of cytomegalovirus exposure and HLA in healthy donors (dated by TCRdb to 2016 to 2017). The library was obtained by the immunoSEQ multiplex PCR assay. A mixture of 60 forward primers for TCR Vbeta segments and 13 reverse primers for TCR Jbeta segments was used in the multiplex PCR. TCRdb limited this immuneACCESS table to in-frame rearrangements with V and J called. A share of clones is missing; checked studies link under half to unresolved V genes, and the rest is unexplained. Recorded for this sample are about 120,000 clones; about 86% of them occurred a single time. The ten most abundant clones make up 3% to 5% of the sample. Input material: PBMCs. These receptors were obtained from a woman in her twenties or thirties in good health and CMV-seronegative.

The chain employs TRBV9 and TRBJ2-7, with D hard to call. Germline CDR1 and CDR2: SGDLS and YYNGEE. The V gene lost 0 bases and the J gene lost 3 bases, with 13 bases spanning the gap. This CDR3 spans 15 amino acids. CDR3 bases: TGTGCCAGCAGCGTAGGGCCGACGGAGAGCTACGAGCAGTACTTC. Encoded protein: CASSVGPTESYEQYF. Filled out from reference TRBV9 and TRBJ2-7, the complete variable domain reads DSGVTQTPKHLITATGQRVTLRCSPRSGDLSVYWYQQSLDQGLQFLIQYYNGEERAKGNILERFSAQQFPDLHSELNLSSLELGDSALYFCASSVGPTESYEQYFGPGTRLTVT.

The table lists this clone with a few counts. The chain employs TRBV9 and TRBJ2-5; 11 positions agree with TRBD2. The germline CDR1 and CDR2 sequences are SGDLS and YYNGEE. The CDR3 sequence is 15 residues long. Trimming removed 2 bases from V and 4 bases from J; junction bases left unmatched: 4. CDR3 amino acids: CASSVSGTSGETQYF. The CDR3 coding sequence is TGTGCCAGCAGCGTCTCCGGGACTAGCGGAGAGACCCAGTACTTC.

The chain has TRBV28 and TRBJ2-2, with 9 bases aligning to TRBD2. V dropped 6 bases and J dropped 3; count of bases not matched to a gene: 5. The CDR3 is 15 amino acids. Germline V gene lookup returns CDR1 MDHEN and CDR2 SYDVKM. This chain's CDR3 is CASRGGRAYTGELFF. CDR3 in DNA: TGTGCCAGCAGGGGCGGGAGGGCTTACACCGGGGAGCTGTTTTTT.

The chain carries TRBV10-2 and TRBJ1-3; 8 positions match TRBD1. CDR1 is WSHSY, CDR2 SAAADI, per germline. Trimming took 3 bases from V and 1 from J; bases not matched to a gene: 5. CDR3 size: 16 residues. Here the CDR3 DNA reads TGCGCCAGCAGTGAAGGGACAGGAGGTTCTGGAAACACCATATATTTT. This sequence encodes CASSEGTGGSGNTIYF.

CDR3 bases: TGTGCCAGCAGGGAAACAGGGGGCTCTGGCGGGGAGCTGTTTTTT. Residues: CASRETGGSGGELFF. The chain has TRBV27 and TRBJ2-2; 9 nucleotides match TRBD1. The CDR3 has 15 residues. Trimming took 6 bases from V and 7 from J; bases not matched to a gene: 9. CDR1 and CDR2 (germline): MNHEY, SMNVEV (reference sequence).

The V and J genes are TRBV29-1 and TRBJ2-3; 7 positions agree with TRBD1. Looked up from germline, CDR1 is SQVTM and CDR2 is ANQGSEA. The CDR3 runs 14 residues. V gave up 7 bases and J gave up 5 bases; unmatched junction bases: 12. The CDR3 loop is CSGEGTDGQDTQYF. CDR3 bases: TGCAGCGGCGAAGGGACAGATGGGCAAGATACGCAGTATTTT.

The V gene is TRBV5-4, the J gene TRBJ2-1; the D gene is possibly TRBD1 (5 bases). The CDR3 contains 14 residues. The germline CDR1 and CDR2 sequences are SGHNT and YYREEE (reference sequence). V shed 3 bases and J shed 8 bases, with 15 bases lying between them. CDR3 sequence: CASSSTVRVDEQFF. CDR3 nucleotides: TGTGCCAGCAGCTCGACAGTACGGGTCGATGAGCAGTTCTTC.

J is TRBJ2-1 and V is TRBV7-2; D is ambiguous. This CDR3 is built from 11 residues. The ends were cut back, 5 bases at V and 7 bases at J, with 6 bases in the middle. Germline V gene sequence: CDR1 SGHTA, CDR2 FQGNSA. Here the CDR3 reads CASSRTNEQFF. The CDR3 nucleotides read TGTGCCAGCAGCAGAACAAATGAGCAGTTCTTC. Using reference TRBV7-2 and TRBJ2-1 for the parts outside the CDR3, the full variable domain is GAGVSQSPSNKVTEKGKDVELRCDPISGHTALYWYRQSLGQGLEFLIYFQGNSAPDKSGLPSDRFSAERTGGSVSTLTIQRTQQEDSAVYLCASSRTNEQFFGPGTRLTVL.

V usage is TRBV7-2 and J usage is TRBJ1-5; weak D call: TRBD1 (5 bases). Trimming pared 8 bases from V and 3 bases from J, leaving 11 bases between. The V gene's germline CDR1 is SGHTA and CDR2 FQGNSA. CDR3 length: 13 amino acids. The CDR3 bases are TGTGCCAGCGGCCAGGGTTTCAATCAGCCCCAGCATTTT. Its translation: CASGQGFNQPQHF.

The CDR3 spells CASSLSRVGYEQYF. Here the CDR3 DNA reads TGTGCCAGCAGTTTATCCCGCGTTGGCTACGAGCAGTACTTC. The chain has TRBV27 and TRBJ2-7; D is undetermined. The germline V and J ends were trimmed by 0 bases and 3 bases, with 9 bases remaining between them. From germline, CDR1 is MNHEY and CDR2 SMNVEV (reference sequence). The CDR3 has 14 residues.

CDR3 coding DNA: TGTGCCAGTAGGACATTGTTGGGGGCGAACGGCTACACCTTC. It encodes CASRTLLGANGYTF. The J gene is TRBJ1-2, the V gene TRBV19; D might be TRBD1 (6 bases). CDR3 length: 14 residues. V lost 6 bases, J lost 8 bases, and 19 bases lay in between. CDR1 LNHDA and CDR2 SQIVND come from the germline V gene (reference sequence).

CDR3 nucleotide sequence: TGTGCCAGCAGTCCCCGGATCAGCGGCCCCTCCTACGAGCAGTACTTC. Protein: CASSPRISGPSYEQYF. The gene calls are TRBV6-8 and TRBJ2-7, with D perhaps TRBD2 (5 bases). Germline CDR1 and CDR2: MNHGY and SAAAGT. The germline V and J ends were trimmed by 5 bases and 0 bases, with 17 bases remaining between them. This CDR3 spans 16 amino acids.

The rearrangement uses TRBV9 and TRBJ1-5; no clear D gene. V lost 0 bases, J lost 3 bases, and 7 bases lay in between. Germline values: CDR1 SGDLS, CDR2 YYNGEE. The CDR3 covers 14 residues. DNA of the CDR3: TGTGCCAGCAGCGTAGGCAGTACCAATCAGCCCCAGCATTTT. As protein: CASSVGSTNQPQHF.

The CDR3 bases are TGTGCCAGCAGTTCCCAGGGGGATAACACCGGGGAGCTGTTTTTT. Residues: CASSSQGDNTGELFF. The chain combines TRBV11-2 with TRBJ2-2, with 7 nucleotides matching TRBD1. The germline V gene has CDR1 SGHAT and CDR2 FQNNGV. After removal of 6 bases from V and 2 bases from J, the junction contained 6 bases not matched to a gene. The CDR3 totals 15 residues. The entire variable domain, with the rest obtained from reference TRBV11-2 and TRBJ2-2, is as follows: EAGVAQSPRYKIIEKRQSVAFWCNPISGHATLYWYQQILGQGPKLLIQFQNNGVVDDSQLPKDRFSAERLKGVDSTLKIQPAKLEDSAVYLCASSSQGDNTGELFFGEGSRLTVL.

The chain employs TRBV4-1 and TRBJ2-7; 8 bases are a match to TRBD1. Germline V gene sequence: CDR1 MGHRA, CDR2 YSYEKL. The CDR3 totals 15 residues. The J segment lost 7 bases and the V segment lost 4 bases, leaving 12 bases of the junction unmatched. The CDR3 protein is CASSPRQGAMGEQYF. The CDR3 coding sequence is TGCGCCAGCAGCCCCCGGCAGGGGGCAATGGGGGAGCAGTACTTC.

CDR3 loop: CASRSGEGYQPQHF. In nucleotides, the CDR3 is TGTGCCAGCCGCTCGGGGGAGGGCTATCAGCCCCAGCATTTT. The rearrangement joins TRBV28 to TRBJ1-5, with D possibly matching TRBD1 (5 bases). This CDR3 region has 14 residues. V dropped 8 bases and J dropped 5 bases, with 16 bases sitting between them. CDR1 is MDHEN, CDR2 SYDVKM, per germline.

The chain uses TRBV27 and TRBJ2-7, with 8 bases that match TRBD1. With 3 bases clipped from V and 9 bases from J, the junction kept 10 bases outside the gene matches. Germline V gene sequence: CDR1 MNHEY, CDR2 SMNVEV (reference sequence). The CDR3 length is 14 residues. CDR3 bases: TGTGCCAGCAGTTTCGTAGCAGGGGGCCATGGGCAGTACTTC. Its protein is CASSFVAGGHGQYF.

The J gene is TRBJ1-3, the V gene TRBV30, with D perhaps matching TRBD1 (6 bases). V was clipped by 3 bases and J by 9 bases, with 9 bases between them. Germline CDR1 reads GTSNPN; CDR2 reads SVGIG (reference sequence). The CDR3 has 11 residues. As DNA, the CDR3 is TGTGCCTGGAGACAGGGTGTCACCATATATTTT. Protein sequence: CAWRQGVTIYF.

Only a few counts were recorded for this clone. This chain connects TRBV5-1 to TRBJ2-1, with TRBD2 matching 11 bases. Germline V lookup: CDR1 SGHRS, CDR2 YFSETQ. Germline trimming cut 5 bases from V and 5 bases from J; bases unmatched to any gene: 9. The CDR3 sequence is 16 residues long. CDR3 sequence (DNA): TGCGCCAGCAGACGGGAACCGGGACTAGCGGACAATGAGCAGTTCTTC. Its translation: CASRREPGLADNEQFF.

The chain carries TRBV6-5 and TRBJ2-7; tentatively, D is TRBD1 (7 bases). Per germline, CDR1 MNHEY and CDR2 SVGAGI. V dropped 9 bases and J dropped 0 bases, with 15 bases sitting between them. The CDR3 spans 14 residues. The CDR3 protein is CASTRGAGSYEQYF. The CDR3 bases are TGTGCCAGTACCAGGGGGGCAGGCTCCTACGAGCAGTACTTC.

V and J are TRBV19 and TRBJ1-5; 7 nucleotides line up with TRBD1. V was pared by 5 bases and J by 0 bases, with 7 bases of the junction left unmatched. This CDR3 is built from 16 residues. CDR1 and CDR2 (germline): LNHDA, SQIVND (reference sequence). DNA for the CDR3: TGTGCCAGTAGTCGAGGGGGCGATCATAGCAATCAGCCCCAGCATTTT. Protein: CASSRGGDHSNQPQHF.

This sequence joins TRBV7-2 and TRBJ2-1, with D possibly matching TRBD1 (5 bases). The CDR3 extends over 15 amino acids. Trimming took off 4 bases at V and 5 bases at J, with 15 bases between the two ends. Germline CDR1 and CDR2: SGHTA and FQGNSA. As DNA, the CDR3 is TGTGCCAGCAGCTCCATGGGGCTAAAGAACAATGAGCAGTTCTTC. This gives the protein CASSSMGLKNNEQFF.